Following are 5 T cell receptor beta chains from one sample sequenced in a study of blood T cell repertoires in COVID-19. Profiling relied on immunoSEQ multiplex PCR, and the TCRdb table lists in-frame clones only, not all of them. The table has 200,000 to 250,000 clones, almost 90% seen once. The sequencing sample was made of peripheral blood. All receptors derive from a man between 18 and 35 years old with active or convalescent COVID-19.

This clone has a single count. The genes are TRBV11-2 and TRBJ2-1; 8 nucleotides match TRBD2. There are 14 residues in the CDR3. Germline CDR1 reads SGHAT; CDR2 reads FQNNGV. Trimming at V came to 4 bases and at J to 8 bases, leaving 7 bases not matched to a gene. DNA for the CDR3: TGTGCCAGCAGCTCCGGGACTAGTACTGATGAGCAGTTCTTC. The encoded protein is CASSSGTSTDEQFF.

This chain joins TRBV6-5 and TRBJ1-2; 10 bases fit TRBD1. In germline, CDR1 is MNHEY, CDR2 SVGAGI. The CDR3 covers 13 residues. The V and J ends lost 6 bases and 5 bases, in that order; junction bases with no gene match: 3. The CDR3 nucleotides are TGTGCCAGCAGACCGGGACAGGGGTATGGCTACACCTTC. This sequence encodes CASRPGQGYGYTF.

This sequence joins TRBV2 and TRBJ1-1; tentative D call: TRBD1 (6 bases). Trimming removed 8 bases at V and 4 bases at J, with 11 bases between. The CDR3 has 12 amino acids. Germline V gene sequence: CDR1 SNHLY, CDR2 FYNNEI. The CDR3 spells CASQGSATEAFF. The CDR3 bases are TGTGCCAGCCAGGGGTCTGCCACTGAAGCTTTCTTT.

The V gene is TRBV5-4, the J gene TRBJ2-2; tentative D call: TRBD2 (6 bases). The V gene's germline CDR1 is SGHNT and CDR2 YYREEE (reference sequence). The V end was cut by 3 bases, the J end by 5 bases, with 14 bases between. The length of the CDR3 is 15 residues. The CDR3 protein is CASSSDYLATGELFF. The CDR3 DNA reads TGTGCCAGCAGCTCGGACTATTTGGCGACCGGGGAGCTGTTTTTT.

Here the CDR3 DNA reads TGTGCCAGCAGTGAAGTGGCTAGCGAGTATTACGAGCAGTACTTC. This codes for CASSEVASEYYEQYF. The chain couples TRBV6-1 to TRBJ2-7; possibly TRBD2 for D (6 bases). This CDR3 comprises 15 residues. Germline V gene sequence: CDR1 MNHNS, CDR2 SASEGT. Trimming took 1 base from V and 4 from J, leaving 14 bases between them.